This TCR beta chain was sequenced during a study of shared clonotypes between healthy human individuals. Germline CDR1 reads MNHEY; CDR2 reads SVGAGI. Trimming took 6 bases from V and 3 from J, leaving 15 bases between them. The CDR3 is 14 residues long. Generated by immunoSEQ multiplex PCR, the TCRdb table keeps only in-frame clones and is missing some. The sample holds 730,000 or so clones, roughly 78% seen once. The sequence derives from a woman younger than 45 in good health. The gene calls are TRBV6-5 and TRBJ2-7; D is possibly TRBD1 or TRBD2 (5 bases each). Source material: memory CD4+ T cells sorted from blood. Subset of the sample: CD45RA-negative fraction. CDR3 nucleotide sequence: TGTGCCAGCAGCCTTTCCGGGACGGACTACGAGCAGTACTTC. This encodes CASSLSGTDYEQYF.